This T cell receptor (beta chain) was observed in a study of T cell repertoires in cytomegalovirus infection. Study-level background: TCR beta signatures that were public indicated CMV infection and matching HLA type.

Overall study results and limits: Based on cumulative public TCR beta family frequency, carriers of CMV plus the relevant HLA were identified. HLA-C-restricted, CMV-specific TCR beta clonotypes were dominant ex vivo.

This clonotype occurred many times. Its cognate antigen is unknown. The germline CDR1 and CDR2 sequences are WSHSY and SAAADI. The CDR3 sequence is 13 residues long. Trimming cost V 4 bases and J 1 base, with 8 bases left between them. TCRdb re-derived calls from the reads in MiXCR, one entry per CDR3 protein. Of over 450,000 distinct CDR3 sequences in the sample, around 11% are singletons; the top ten hold more than 8.5%. The receptor comes from a human donor in good health (CMV status not recorded). Some clones in this sample may be carry-over from other donors' samples. This chain links TRBV10-2 with TRBJ2-7, with D perhaps matching TRBD2 (6 bases). Specimen: PBMCs. The CDR3: CASSAGESYEQYF. CDR3 coding DNA: TGCGCCAGCAGTGCGGGGGAATCCTACGAGCAGTACTTC.